The present TCR beta chain was sequenced within a study of vaccination and CD4 T cells after COVID-19. Worth noting for this clonotype: Antigen: not known.

With the Oncomine TCR Beta short-read assay, DNA from cultured CD4+ T cells was sequenced. TCRdb reanalysed the PCR reads using MiXCR and keeps one entry per CDR3 protein. The profile shows over 15,000 distinct CDR3 sequences, less than 60% of them singletons. There are 17 residues in the CDR3. The V and J ends lost 4 bases and 3 bases respectively, with 20 bases between them. In germline, CDR1 is KGHDR, CDR2 SFDVKD. Treatment reported: approximately nine-day PBMC culture with coronavirus spike peptide pools or control peptides (ViraFEST assay). Sequencing was performed on CD4+ T cells from blood, cultured in vitro. The V gene is TRBV24-1, the J gene TRBJ1-1, with D maybe TRBD1 (6 bases). The receptor was isolated from a human donor who had recovered from COVID-19. The CDR3 bases are TGTGCCACCAGTGACTCTGGGGGGGGGCATAAAGACACTGAAGCTTTCTTT. Its translation is CATSDSGGGHKDTEAFF.